This T cell receptor beta chain came from a study of T cell clonotyping in hematopoietic cell transplantation (dated by TCRdb to the early 2020s). Study-level background: Pretransplant recipient samples were obtained after cytoreduction. Patients were recruited between September 2015 and 2017 and followed until September 2020 or death. The study collected 135 blood samples from some 35 consecutive transplant recipients and their related donors. Summary of the overall study and its limitations: Broader TCR repertoire diversity after transplant was predicted by Inverse Simpson Index values from donors and from recipients before transplant. After transplant, TCR diversity in recipients dropped, and pathologically expanded clonotypes increased progressively from day 30 to day 180. The sample size was limited, and because cells were not sorted, the contributions of CD4 and CD8 repertoires could not be separated. Recipient repertoires showed only a small fraction of overlap with donor repertoires, and over 95% appeared de novo at the given depth.

Counted from cysteine to phenylalanine, this CDR3 has 14 amino acids. The only DNA kept is the CDR3, 42 bases in frame from the first base. Taken from the germline V gene, the CDR1 and CDR2 loops are SQVTM and ANQGSEA. The junction shows trimming of 2 bases on V and 1 base on J, plus 8 bases between the germline ends. The immunoSEQ assay, a bias-controlled multiplex PCR using V- and J-specific primers, was used to amplify TCR beta CDR3 regions from genomic DNA. In a second PCR step, the CDR3 amplicons were tagged with a proprietary barcode plus Illumina adapter sequences. An Illumina MiSeq instrument was used for sequencing of the CDR3 libraries. The published analysis was carried out like this. Export and quality control were performed with immunoSEQ Analyzer 3.0, and downstream analyses were performed with R Bioconductor and Immunarch. Only productive rearrangements within the normalized downsampled data set were used in the calculation of repertoire metrics. In the normalized cohort, clonotypes with more than 5 templates were defined as pathologically expanded. The Inverse Simpson Index served as the measure of repertoire diversity. To capture all clonotypes, the CMV-specificity analyses were run on the non-normalized data set. Not all clones reach the TCRdb copy of this immuneACCESS table, which keeps in-frame sequences only. Checked studies attribute under half of the gap to unresolved V genes and leave the rest unexplained. The V and J calls and the clone size are those of that table, but D and trimming were determined from the DNA. In this sample the table shows over 25,000 clones, 70% to 80% of which occur a single time. Roughly 6.8% of the sample is in the top ten clones.

The sample's time point label, in plain terms: recipient sample about 28 days before transplant, after cytoreduction. Recipient blood was collected about 28 days before transplant and at days 30, 100 and 180 after transplant. Nuclei Lysis Solution was used to extract genomic DNA from fresh or cryopreserved unfractionated peripheral blood mononuclear cells. A few counts support this clone. The antigen it binds to is not known. One base away there is no much larger clone; base qualities are not given. The source material was peripheral blood mononuclear cells, sampled before stem cell transplant. The rearrangement joined TRBV29-1 to TRBJ2-2, and possibly TRBD1, on 6 matching bases. This TCR was sampled from a woman in her twenties or thirties with chronic myeloid leukemia. Some clones in this sample may be carry-over from other donors' samples. Here is the DNA: TGCAGCGTTGAAAAGGGACAGAACACCGGGGAGCTGTTTTTT. Its protein reads: CSVEKGQNTGELFF.